This TCR beta chain came from a study of blood T cell repertoires in COVID-19. As for the study in general: Acute-phase and convalescent COVID-19 samples originated in the United States, Italy and Spain. T cells, B-cell-depleted T cells, or PBMCs provided the cDNA or gDNA that served as material.

As processed by the authors: Reference gene primer amplification yielded estimated nucleated cell counts. Method: immunoSEQ multiplex PCR; TCRdb's copy keeps in-frame clones and lacks some. V and J calls and clone size are given by that table; D and trimming were obtained from the DNA. Of around 140,000 clones in the sample, roughly 79% are singletons; the top ten hold about 1.8%. CDR3 length: 16 residues. Germline V gene data show CDR1 as SEHNR and CDR2 as FQNEAQ (reference sequence). V lost 6 bases and J lost 1, with 13 bases in between. This TCR derives from an older woman with acute or convalescent COVID-19. Specimen: peripheral blood. The V gene is TRBV7-9, the J gene TRBJ2-6; D uncertain. CDR3 amino acids: CASSTWVQSGANVLTF. CDR3 in DNA: TGTGCCAGCAGTACTTGGGTACAGTCTGGGGCCAACGTCCTGACTTTC.